This record concerns one T cell receptor beta chain sequence. The junction and the germline gene differ at one end; a read error may be behind it. This specimen comes from a study of OX40 agonist ivuxolimab in advanced cancers. This table comes from immunoSEQ multiplex PCR, and its TCRdb copy is limited to in-frame clones, with some not included. There are fewer than 85,000 clones in the sample; around nine tenths occur only once, and more than 0.6% lies in the top ten. The V gene's germline CDR1 is MNHNS and CDR2 SASEGT. CDR3 length: 14 residues. The V gene is TRBV6-1, the J gene TRBJ2-7; 8 nucleotides align to TRBD2. The sequence derives from an adult with an advanced solid tumor such as melanoma, head and neck, liver or kidney cancer. The sample here was CD4+ or CD8+ T cells sorted from blood, taken in a trial of the OX40 agonist ivuxolimab. CDR3 nucleotides: TGTGCCAGCAGGGAAGCGGGAGTGGGATACGAGCAGTACTTC. This codes for CASREAGVGYEQYF.